Below, one T cell receptor (beta chain) is given with its context. The target antigen is unknown. A much larger clone differs by one base, so this may be a read error. Germline CDR1 reads SGHVS; CDR2 reads FQNEAQ. The CDR3 spans 13 residues. This specimen belongs to a study of tumor-infiltrating lymphocytes in primary liver carcinoma. Looking at the study overall: The patient population consisted of men and women between 30 and 69 years of age.

Total RNA (around 510 ng) served as template for TCR beta cDNA synthesis primed by a constant-region primer. TCR beta libraries came from three nested multiplex PCR rounds using slightly modified ARM-PCR. Researchers ran the first two PCR rounds for roughly 10 cycles each with TRBV1-TRBV30 forward primers and a C-beta reverse primer. TCRdb reanalysed the multiplex PCR reads using MiXCR and keeps one entry per CDR3 protein. This sample carries approximately 190,000 distinct CDR3 sequences, 85% of them seen once, and the ten largest clones take about a sixth. The study co-extracted DNA and RNA from about 20-30 mg of unsorted bulk tissue. Study observations and caveats: Representation across all five tumor regions was limited to only about 7.5-24% of top clones.

The receptor was isolated from a middle-aged man with primary liver carcinoma and hepatitis B virus infection. The V and J genes are TRBV7-8 and TRBJ2-7; D is perhaps TRBD2 (5 bases). Sequenced input: tumor tissue from primary liver carcinoma. The CDR3 region is CTSSYSETNSVYF. CDR3 bases: TGTACCAGCAGCTATTCCGAAACCAATAGCGTGTACTTC.